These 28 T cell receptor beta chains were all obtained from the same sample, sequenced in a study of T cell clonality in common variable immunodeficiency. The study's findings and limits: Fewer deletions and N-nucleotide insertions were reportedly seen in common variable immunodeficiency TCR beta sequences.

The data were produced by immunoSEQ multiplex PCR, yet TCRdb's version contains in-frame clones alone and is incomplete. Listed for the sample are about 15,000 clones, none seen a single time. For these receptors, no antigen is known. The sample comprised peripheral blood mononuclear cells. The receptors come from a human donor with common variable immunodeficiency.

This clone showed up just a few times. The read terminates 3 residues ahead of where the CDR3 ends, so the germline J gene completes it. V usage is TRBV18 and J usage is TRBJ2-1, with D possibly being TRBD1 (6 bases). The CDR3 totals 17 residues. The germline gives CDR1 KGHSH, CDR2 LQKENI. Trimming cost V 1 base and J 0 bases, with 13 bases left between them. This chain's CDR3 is CASSPLTGEHSYNEQFF. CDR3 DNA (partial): TGTGCCAGCTCACCACTGACAGGCGAACACTCCTACAATGAG.

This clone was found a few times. The CDR3 protein is CASGREGSYNEQFF. CDR3 DNA (partial): TGTGCCAGCGGGCGGGAGGGCTCCTACAATGAG. This chain joins TRBV7-3 and TRBJ2-1; 9 bases align to TRBD2. With the read ending 3 residues before the CDR3 end, the germline J gene is used to fill in that end. V was clipped by 8 bases and J by 0 bases; unmatched bases: 2. The germline gives CDR1 SGHTA, CDR2 FQGTGA. CDR3 length equals 14 residues.

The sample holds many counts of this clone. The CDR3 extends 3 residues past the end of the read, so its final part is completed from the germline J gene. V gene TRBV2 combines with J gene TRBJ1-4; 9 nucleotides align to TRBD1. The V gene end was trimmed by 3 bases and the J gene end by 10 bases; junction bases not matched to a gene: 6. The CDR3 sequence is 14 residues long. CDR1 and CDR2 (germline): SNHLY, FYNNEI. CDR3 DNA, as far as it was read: TGTGCCAGCAGTGAGGAGGGACAGGGCCGAAAA. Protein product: CASSEEGQGRK. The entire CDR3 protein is CASSEEGQGRKLFF.

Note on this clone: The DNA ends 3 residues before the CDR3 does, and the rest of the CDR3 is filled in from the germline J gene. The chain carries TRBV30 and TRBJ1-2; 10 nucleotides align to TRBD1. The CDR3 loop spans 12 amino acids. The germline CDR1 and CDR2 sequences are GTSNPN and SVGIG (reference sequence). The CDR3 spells CAGSTGGEGYTF. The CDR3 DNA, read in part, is TGTGCCGGCTCGACAGGGGGCGAGGGC.

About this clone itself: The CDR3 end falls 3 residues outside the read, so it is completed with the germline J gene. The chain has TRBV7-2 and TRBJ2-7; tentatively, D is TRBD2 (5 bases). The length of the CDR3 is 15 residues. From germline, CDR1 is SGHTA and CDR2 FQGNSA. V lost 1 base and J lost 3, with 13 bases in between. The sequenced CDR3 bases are TGTGCCAGCAGCTTAGTATACACTAGTCTCTACGAG. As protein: CASSLVYTSLYE. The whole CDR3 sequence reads CASSLVYTSLYEQYF.

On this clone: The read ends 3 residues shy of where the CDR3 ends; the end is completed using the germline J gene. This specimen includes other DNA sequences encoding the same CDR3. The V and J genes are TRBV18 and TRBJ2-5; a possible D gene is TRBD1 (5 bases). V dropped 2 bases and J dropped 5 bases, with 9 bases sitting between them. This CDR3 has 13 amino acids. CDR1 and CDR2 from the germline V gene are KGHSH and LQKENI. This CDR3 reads CASSPGAGETQYF. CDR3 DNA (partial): TGTGCCAGCTCACCAGGGGCTGGGGAGACC.

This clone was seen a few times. The DNA read from the CDR3 is TGTGCCAGCAGGGAGGGGCTGAACACTGAA. It specifies CASREGLNTE. The full CDR3 protein reads CASREGLNTEAFF. The V and J genes are TRBV7-2 and TRBJ1-1; a possible D gene is TRBD1 (5 bases). With the read ending 3 residues before the CDR3 end, the germline J gene is used to fill in that end. Germline V CDR1 and CDR2: SGHTA, FQGNSA. Trimming stripped 6 bases from V and 0 bases from J, with 8 bases between. The CDR3 sequence is 13 residues long.

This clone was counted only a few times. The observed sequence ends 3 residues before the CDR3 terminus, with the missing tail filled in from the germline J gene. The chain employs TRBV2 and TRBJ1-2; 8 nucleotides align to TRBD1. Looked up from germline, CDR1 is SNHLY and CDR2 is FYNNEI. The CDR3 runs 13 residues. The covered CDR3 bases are TGTGCCAGCAGGACAACAGGGGGATTAGGC. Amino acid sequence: CASRTTGGLG. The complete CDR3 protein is CASRTTGGLGYTF.

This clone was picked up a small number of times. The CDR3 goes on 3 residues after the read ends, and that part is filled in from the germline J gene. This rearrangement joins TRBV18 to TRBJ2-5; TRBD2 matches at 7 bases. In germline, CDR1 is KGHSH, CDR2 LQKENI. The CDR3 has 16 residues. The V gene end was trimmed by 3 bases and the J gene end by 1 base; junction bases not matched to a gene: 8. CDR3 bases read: TGTGCCAGCTCACCTCCTCTTAGCGGGTTCCAAGAGACC. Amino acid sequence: CASSPPLSGFQET. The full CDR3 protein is CASSPPLSGFQETQYF.

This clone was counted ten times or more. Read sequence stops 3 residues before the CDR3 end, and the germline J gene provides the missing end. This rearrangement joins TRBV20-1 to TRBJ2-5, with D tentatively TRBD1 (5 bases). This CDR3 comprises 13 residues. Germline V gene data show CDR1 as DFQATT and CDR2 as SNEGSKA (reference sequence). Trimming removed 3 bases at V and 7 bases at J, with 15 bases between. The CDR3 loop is CSARGPVGVTQYF. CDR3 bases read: TGCAGTGCTAGGGGGCCGGTCGGAGTGACC.

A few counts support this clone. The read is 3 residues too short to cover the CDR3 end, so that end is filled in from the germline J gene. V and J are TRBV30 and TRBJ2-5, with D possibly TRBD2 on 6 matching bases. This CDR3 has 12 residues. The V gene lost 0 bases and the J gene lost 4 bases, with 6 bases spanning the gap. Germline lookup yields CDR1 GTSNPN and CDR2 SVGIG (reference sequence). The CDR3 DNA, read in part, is TGTGCCTGGAGTGTGGAGGGAGAGACC. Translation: CAWSVEGET. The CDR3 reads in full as CAWSVEGETQYF.

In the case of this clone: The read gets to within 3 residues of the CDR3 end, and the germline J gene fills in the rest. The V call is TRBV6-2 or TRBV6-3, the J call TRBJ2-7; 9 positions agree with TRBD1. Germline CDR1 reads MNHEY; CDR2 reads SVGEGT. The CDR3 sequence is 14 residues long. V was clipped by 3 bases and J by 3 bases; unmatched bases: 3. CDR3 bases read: TGTGCCAGCAGTTATAGGGACAGGGTCTACGAG. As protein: CASSYRDRVYE. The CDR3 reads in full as CASSYRDRVYEQYF.

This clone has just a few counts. The CDR3 reads CASSVGRLANTGELFF. The sequenced part of the CDR3 DNA is TGTGCCAGCAGTGTAGGTCGACTGGCGAACACCGGGGAG. This chain links TRBV2 with TRBJ2-2; no clear D gene. Read coverage stops 3 residues before the CDR3 terminus; the germline J gene supplies the remainder. This CDR3 contains 16 residues. V was clipped by 4 bases and J by 0 bases, with 12 bases between them. Germline CDR1 is SNHLY and CDR2 is FYNNEI.

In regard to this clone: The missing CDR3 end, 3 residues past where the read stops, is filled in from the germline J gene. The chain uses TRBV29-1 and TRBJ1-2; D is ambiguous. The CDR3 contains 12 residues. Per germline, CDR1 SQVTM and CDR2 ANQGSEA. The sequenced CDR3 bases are TGCAGCGTTGAACCGACACCGAACGGC. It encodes CSVEPTPNG. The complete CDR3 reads CSVEPTPNGYTF. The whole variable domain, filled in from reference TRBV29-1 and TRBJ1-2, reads SAVISQKPSRDICQRGTSLTIQCQVDSQVTMMFWYRQQPGQSLTLIATANQGSEATYESGFVIDKFPISRPNLTFSTLTVSNMSPEDSSIYLCSVEPTPNGYTFGSGTRLTVV.

CDR3 in amino acids: CASSLVQGGSGNTIYF. The covered CDR3 bases are TGTGCCAGCTCACTGGTTCAGGGTGGCTCTGGAAACACC. The rearrangement uses TRBV18 and TRBJ1-3, with D possibly matching TRBD1 (5 bases). The read gets to within 3 residues of the CDR3 end, and the germline J gene fills in the rest. The CDR3 runs 16 residues. Germline V gives CDR1 KGHSH, CDR2 LQKENI. Trimming shortened V by 4 bases and J by 0 bases, and 13 bases separated the two germline ends.

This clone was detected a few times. The CDR3 is CASRTNSLTGANVLTF. The part of the CDR3 DNA that was read is TGTGCCAGTAGAACCAACAGCCTCACTGGGGCCAACGTC. The chain couples TRBV19 to TRBJ2-6, with D hard to call. The sequence runs out 3 residues before the end of the CDR3; the remainder is reconstructed from the germline J gene. Germline CDR1 is LNHDA and CDR2 is SQIVND (reference sequence). Trimming pared 6 bases from V and 2 bases from J, leaving 14 bases between. This CDR3 region has 16 residues.

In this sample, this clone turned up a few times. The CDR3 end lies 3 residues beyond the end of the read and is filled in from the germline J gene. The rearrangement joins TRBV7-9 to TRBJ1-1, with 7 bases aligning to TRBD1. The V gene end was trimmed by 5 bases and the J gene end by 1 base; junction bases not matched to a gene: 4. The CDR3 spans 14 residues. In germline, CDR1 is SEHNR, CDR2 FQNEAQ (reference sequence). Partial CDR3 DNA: TGTGCCAGCAGCCCTCGGGACAGGAACACTGAA. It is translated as CASSPRDRNTE. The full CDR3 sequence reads CASSPRDRNTEAFF.

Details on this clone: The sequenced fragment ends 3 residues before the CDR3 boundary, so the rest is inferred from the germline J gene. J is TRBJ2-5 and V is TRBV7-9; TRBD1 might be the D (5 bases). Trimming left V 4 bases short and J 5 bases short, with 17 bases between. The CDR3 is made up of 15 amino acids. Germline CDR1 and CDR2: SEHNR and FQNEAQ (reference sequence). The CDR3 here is CASSSLLGRLETQYF. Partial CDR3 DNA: TGTGCCAGCAGCTCCCTGTTGGGGCGGTTGGAGACC. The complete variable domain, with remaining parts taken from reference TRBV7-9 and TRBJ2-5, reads DTGVSQNPRHKITKRGQNVTFRCDPISEHNRLYWYRQTLGQGPEFLTYFQNEAQLEKSRLLSDRFSAERPKGSFSTLEIQRTEQGDSAMYLCASSSLLGRLETQYFGPGTRLLVL.

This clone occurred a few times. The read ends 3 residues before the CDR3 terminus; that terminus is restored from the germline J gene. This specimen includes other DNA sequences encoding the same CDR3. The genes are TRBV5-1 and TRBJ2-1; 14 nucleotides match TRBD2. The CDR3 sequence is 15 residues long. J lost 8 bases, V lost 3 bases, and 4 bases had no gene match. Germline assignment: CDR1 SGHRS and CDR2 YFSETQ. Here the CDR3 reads CASSSGLAGVYEQFF. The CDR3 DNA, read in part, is TGCGCCAGCAGCTCGGGACTAGCGGGAGTCTATGAG. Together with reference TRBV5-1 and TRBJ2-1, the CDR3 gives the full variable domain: KAGVTQTPRYLIKTRGQQVTLSCSPISGHRSVSWYQQTPGQGLQFLFEYFSETQRNKGNFPGRFSGRQFSNSRSEMNVSTLELGDSALYLCASSSGLAGVYEQFFGPGTRLTVL.

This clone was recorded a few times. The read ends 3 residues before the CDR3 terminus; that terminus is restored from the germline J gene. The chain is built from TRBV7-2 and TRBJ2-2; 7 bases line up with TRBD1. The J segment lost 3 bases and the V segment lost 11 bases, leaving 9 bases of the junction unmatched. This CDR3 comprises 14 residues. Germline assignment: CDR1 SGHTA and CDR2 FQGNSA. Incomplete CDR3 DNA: TGTGCCGCCAAGGACAGGTCTTACACCGGGGAG. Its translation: CAAKDRSYTGE. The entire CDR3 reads CAAKDRSYTGELFF.

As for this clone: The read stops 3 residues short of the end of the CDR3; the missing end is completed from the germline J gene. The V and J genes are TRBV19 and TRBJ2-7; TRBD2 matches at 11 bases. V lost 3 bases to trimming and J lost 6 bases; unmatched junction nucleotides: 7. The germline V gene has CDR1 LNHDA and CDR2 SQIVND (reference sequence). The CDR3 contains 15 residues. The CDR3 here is CASSMTALAGGEQYF. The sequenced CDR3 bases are TGTGCCAGTAGTATGACCGCGCTAGCGGGAGGCGAG.

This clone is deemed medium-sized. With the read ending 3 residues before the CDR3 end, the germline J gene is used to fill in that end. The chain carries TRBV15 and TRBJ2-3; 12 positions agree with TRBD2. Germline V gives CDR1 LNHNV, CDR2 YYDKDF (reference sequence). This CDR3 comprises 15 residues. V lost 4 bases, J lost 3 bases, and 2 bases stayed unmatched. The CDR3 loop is CATSTSGGGTDTQYF. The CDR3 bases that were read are TGTGCCACCAGCACTAGCGGGGGGGGGACAGATACG.

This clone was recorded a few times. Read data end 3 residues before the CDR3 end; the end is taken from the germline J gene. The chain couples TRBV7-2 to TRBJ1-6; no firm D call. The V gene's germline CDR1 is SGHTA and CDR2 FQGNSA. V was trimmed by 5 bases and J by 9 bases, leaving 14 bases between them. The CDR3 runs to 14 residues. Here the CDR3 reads CASSGPDLSSPLHF. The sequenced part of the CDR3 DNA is TGTGCCAGCAGCGGTCCGGACTTAAGTTCACCC. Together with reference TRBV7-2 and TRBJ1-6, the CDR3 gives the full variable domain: GAGVSQSPSNKVTEKGKDVELRCDPISGHTALYWYRQSLGQGLEFLIYFQGNSAPDKSGLPSDRFSAERTGGSVSTLTIQRTQQEDSAVYLCASSGPDLSSPLHFGNGTRLTVT.

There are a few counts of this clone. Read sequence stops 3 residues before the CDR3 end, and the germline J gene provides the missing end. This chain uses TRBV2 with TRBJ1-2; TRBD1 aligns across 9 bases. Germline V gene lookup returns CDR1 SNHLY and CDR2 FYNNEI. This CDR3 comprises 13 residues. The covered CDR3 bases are TGTGCCAGCAGCGGGACAGGGATGGGAGGC. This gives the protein CASSGTGMGG. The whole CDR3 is CASSGTGMGGYTF. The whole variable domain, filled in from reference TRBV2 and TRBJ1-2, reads EPEVTQTPSHQVTQMGQEVILRCVPISNHLYFYWYRQILGQKVEFLVSFYNNEISEKSEIFDDQFSVERPDGSNFTLKIRSTKLEDSAMYFCASSGTGMGGYTFGSGTRLTVV.

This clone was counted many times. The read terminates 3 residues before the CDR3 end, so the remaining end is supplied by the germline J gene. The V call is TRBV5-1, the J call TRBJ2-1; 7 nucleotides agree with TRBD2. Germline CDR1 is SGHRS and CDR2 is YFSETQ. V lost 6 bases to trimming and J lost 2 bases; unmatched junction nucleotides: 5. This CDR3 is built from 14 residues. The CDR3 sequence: CASNMGGAYNEQFF. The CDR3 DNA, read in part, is TGCGCCAGCAACATGGGGGGGGCCTACAATGAG.

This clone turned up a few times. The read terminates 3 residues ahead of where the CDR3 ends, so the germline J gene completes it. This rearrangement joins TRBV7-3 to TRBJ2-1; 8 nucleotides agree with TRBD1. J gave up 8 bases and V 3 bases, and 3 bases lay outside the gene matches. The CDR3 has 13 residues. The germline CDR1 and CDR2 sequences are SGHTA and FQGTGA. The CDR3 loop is CASSFQGADEQFF. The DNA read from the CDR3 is TGTGCCAGCAGCTTTCAGGGGGCTGATGAG.

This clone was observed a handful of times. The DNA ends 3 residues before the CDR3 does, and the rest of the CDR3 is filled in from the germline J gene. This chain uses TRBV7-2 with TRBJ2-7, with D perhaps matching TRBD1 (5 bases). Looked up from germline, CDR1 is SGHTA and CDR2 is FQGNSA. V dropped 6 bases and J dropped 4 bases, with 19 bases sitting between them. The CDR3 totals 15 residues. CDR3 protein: CASSQHIDSFYEQYF. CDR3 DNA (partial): TGTGCCAGCAGTCAACACATCGACAGTTTTTACGAG.

This CDR3 reads CASSPSLADSSYEQYF. Incomplete CDR3 DNA: TGTGCCAGCTCACCTTCACTAGCGGATAGCTCCTACGAG. The chain employs TRBV18 and TRBJ2-7; TRBD2 aligns across 8 bases. The sequenced fragment ends 3 residues before the CDR3 boundary, so the rest is inferred from the germline J gene. V shed 3 bases and J 0 bases; nucleotides not matched to a gene: 7. The length of the CDR3 is 16 residues. Looked up from germline, CDR1 is KGHSH and CDR2 is LQKENI.